The rows below give T cell receptor beta chains drawn from one sample of a study of blood T cells in healthy people across ages. TCRdb independently ran MiXCR on the 5' RACE reads; one entry per CDR3 protein. Altogether hundreds of thousands of distinct CDR3 sequences are present, more than 20% being singletons, with the ten largest covering 3.5% to 4%. Sequenced sample: blood. The receptors were sampled from a man aged 70 or older in good health. Both conserved end residues are part of each CDR3. A D gene is named only where the DNA matches it firmly. Some rows have no size entry. The others give once, few or many, or a class for an expanded clone.

TRBD1	-	TRBV7-8	TRBJ1-4	TGTGCCAGCAGCGGACCCGGGACAGCAAATGAAAAACTGTTTTTT	CASSGPGTANEKLFF
TRBD1	-	TRBV11-1	TRBJ2-7	TGTGCCAGCAGCTTAGCGGACAGGGGGGCCTACGAGCAGTACTTC	CASSLADRGAYEQYF
-	few	TRBV21-1	TRBJ2-4	TGTGCCAGCAGGGCCCCGCGGGACAGCTCCTACCTCCTAGCCAAAAACATTCAGTACTTC	CASRAPRDSSYLLAKNIQYF
TRBD2	-	TRBV6-1	TRBJ2-7	TGTGCCAGCAGTGAGAGACTAGCGGGAAGCTCCTACGAGCAGTACTTC	CASSERLAGSSYEQYF
TRBD2	few	TRBV4-1	TRBJ2-5	TGCGCCAGCAGCCAAGAAGTTACTAGCGGCCAAGCGTACTTC	CASSQEVTSGQAYF
-	many	TRBV15	TRBJ2-3	TGTGCCACCAGCAAGACAGATACGCAGTATTTT	CATSKTDTQYF
TRBD2	few	TRBV27	TRBJ2-7	TGTGCCAGCAGTTTATTGGGCGCGGGAGCTCTCGAGCAGTACTTC	CASSLLGAGALEQYF
TRBD1	-	TRBV4-3	TRBJ1-2	TGCGCCAGCAGCCAAGATTGGGGGACAGGGAACTATGGCTACACCTTC	CASSQDWGTGNYGYTF
TRBD2	-	TRBV6-5	TRBJ2-1	TGTGCCAGCAGACCCCCTGGGCGGGAGCCGTATGAGCAGTTCTTC	CASRPPGREPYEQFF
TRBD1	once	TRBV28	TRBJ1-1	TGTGCCAGCAGTTTAGGCGGGACAGGGAACACTGAAGCTTTCTTT	CASSLGGTGNTEAFF
TRBD2	few	TRBV12-3/TRBV12-4	TRBJ2-3	TGTGCCAGCAGTCCCGGGACTAGCGGGAGTTCCGGGACAGATACGCAGTATTTT	CASSPGTSGSSGTDTQYF
-	few	TRBV12-3/TRBV12-4	TRBJ2-7	TGTGCCAGCAGTCCCGGGGACTTAGCTGGTGATTACTTC	CASSPGDLAGDYF
TRBD1	-	TRBV12-3/TRBV12-4	TRBJ2-7	TGTGCCAGCACCCAAACCCGGGACAGCTACGAGCAGTACTTC	CASTQTRDSYEQYF
TRBD2	many	TRBV6-5	TRBJ2-3	TGTGCCAGCAAGTTAAGGAGGAGCGGGGGGGGCACAGATACGCAGTATTTT	CASKLRRSGGGTDTQYF
-	-	TRBV7-2	TRBJ1-4	TGTGCCAGCAGCTTGGCCGGGGCTCCTAATGAAAAACTGTTTTTT	CASSLAGAPNEKLFF
-	-	TRBV25-1	TRBJ2-7	TGTGCCAGTACCCAAGACCCGTCCTACGAGCAGTACTTC	CASTQDPSYEQYF
-	-	TRBV2	TRBJ1-2	TGTGCCAGCAGTGTTTCTGGAACTAACTATGGCTACACCTTC	CASSVSGTNYGYTF
TRBD2	-	TRBV4-1	TRBJ2-2	TGCGCCAGCAGCGGTACTAGCGGGAGGAACACCGGGGAGCTGTTTTTT	CASSGTSGRNTGELFF
-	-	TRBV2	TRBJ2-5	TGTGCCAGCACTTCCGCAGGGGGAGGGGAGACCCAGTACTTC	CASTSAGGGETQYF
-	few	TRBV7-2	TRBJ2-7	TGTGCCAGCAGCTTAGACGCAGGAGGTTACGAGCAGTACTTC	CASSLDAGGYEQYF
TRBD1	-	TRBV9	TRBJ1-2	TGTGCCAGCAGCCCTAGGACAGGGGGCAATGGAAAGGGCTACACCTTC	CASSPRTGGNGKGYTF
-	-	TRBV5-1	TRBJ2-5	TGCGCCAGCAGCTTTACAGGGCCTCAAGAGACCCAGTACTTC	CASSFTGPQETQYF
-	-	TRBV4-1	TRBJ2-1	TGCGCCAGCAGCCCCCCCCTTGCGCCTGAGCAGTTCTTC	CASSPPLAPEQFF
TRBD1	few	TRBV5-1	TRBJ2-7	TGCGCCAGCAGCTGGACAGGACGGGACCACTACGAGCAGTACTTC	CASSWTGRDHYEQYF
-	few	TRBV20-1	TRBJ1-2	TGCAGTGCTAGAGTTCGGGCTTCGGGCTATGGCTACACCTTC	CSARVRASGYGYTF
-	-	TRBV28	TRBJ2-7	TGTGCCAGCAAAATCCCAGGAGGGAGCTACGAGCAGTACTTC	CASKIPGGSYEQYF
TRBD2	-	TRBV28	TRBJ2-5	TGTGCCAGCAGCCCGACTAGCGGGGACTTCGGAACCCAGTACTTC	CASSPTSGDFGTQYF
-	-	TRBV6-1	TRBJ2-2	TGTGCCAGCAGTGTTTCGGGAAACACCGGGGAGCTGTTTTTT	CASSVSGNTGELFF
-	few	TRBV7-9	TRBJ1-4	TGTGCCAGCAGCTTACGAAGTGTTGCAACTAATGAAAAACTGTTTTTT	CASSLRSVATNEKLFF
-	few	TRBV10-2	TRBJ2-1	TGCGCCGGAGGGACATCGTTAGCGGAATCCTACAATGAGCAGTTCTTC	CAGGTSLAESYNEQFF
TRBD2	few	TRBV5-4	TRBJ2-5	TGTGCCAGCAGCTCGGGACTAGGGAAAGAGACCCAGTACTTC	CASSSGLGKETQYF
TRBD1	-	TRBV29-1	TRBJ2-7	TGCAGCTACCGATATGGAACAGGGGAATCCTACGAGCAGTACTTC	CSYRYGTGESYEQYF
TRBD1	-	TRBV10-3	TRBJ1-2	TGTGCCATCAGTGATGGGACAGGGGGACTCTTCTATGGCTACACCTTC	CAISDGTGGLFYGYTF
TRBD1	once	TRBV9	TRBJ2-5	TGTGCCAGCAGCGTAGGCGACAGGGCGAAAGAAGAGACCCAGTACTTC	CASSVGDRAKEETQYF
-	-	TRBV11-2	TRBJ2-5	TGTGCCAGCAGCTCCAGGGGCATACAAGAGACCCAGCACTTC	CASSSRGIQETQHF
-	few	TRBV5-1	TRBJ2-1	TGCGCCAGCAGCTTGAACCCCGTAGTTACCTCCTACAATGAGCAGTTCTTC	CASSLNPVVTSYNEQFF
TRBD2	-	TRBV20-1	TRBJ2-7	TGCAGTGCTAGTAAAGCGGGAGCTGTTTACGAGCAGTACTTC	CSASKAGAVYEQYF
TRBD2	-	TRBV4-1	TRBJ2-7	TGCGCCAGCAGCCATCCTAGCGGGAGGGGCCTCCCCTACGAGCAGTACTTC	CASSHPSGRGLPYEQYF
-	many	TRBV18	TRBJ2-6	TGTGCCAGCTCACCAATGGGGAACTCTGGGGCCAACGTCCTGACTTTC	CASSPMGNSGANVLTF
-	few	TRBV18	TRBJ1-1	TGTGCCAGCTCACCACAGGGGGGAAGAAACACTGAAGCTTTCTTT	CASSPQGGRNTEAFF
TRBD1	many	TRBV19	TRBJ2-4	TGTGCCAGTAGTACCACCGGGACAGGGGGCCTCCAAAACATTCAGTACTTC	CASSTTGTGGLQNIQYF
-	few	TRBV5-1	TRBJ1-3	TGCGCCAGCAGCTTGGACACAGGGAGCGGAAACACCATATATTTT	CASSLDTGSGNTIYF
TRBD1	-	TRBV18	TRBJ1-2	TGTGCCAGCTCACCAGTGGACAGGGTTGGCTACACCTTC	CASSPVDRVGYTF
-	many	TRBV6-1	TRBJ2-5	TGTGCCAGCAGTGTTTTAGGGGTCGGAGAGACCCAGTACTTC	CASSVLGVGETQYF
-	-	TRBV24-1	TRBJ2-1	TGTGCCACCAGTGAGGGTGGCAATGAGCAGTTCTTC	CATSEGGNEQFF
TRBD1	few	TRBV5-1	TRBJ1-4	TGCGCCAGCAGCGGAACAGGGGGCGCGTCCGAAAAACTGTTTTTT	CASSGTGGASEKLFF
-	-	TRBV7-3	TRBJ2-5	TGTGCCAGCAGCTTAATTGGGCGGGGTCAAGAGACCCAGTACTTC	CASSLIGRGQETQYF
-	few	TRBV2	TRBJ2-7	TGTGCCAGCAGTGAAGGGGTCTGGCCCTACGAGCAGTACTTC	CASSEGVWPYEQYF
-	-	TRBV29-1	TRBJ2-7	TGCAGCGTCCTCCTCGGGTTCTCCTACGAGCAGTACTTC	CSVLLGFSYEQYF
-	-	TRBV2	TRBJ2-1	TGTGCCAGCAGTGTATCTACAGCTGCCTACAATGAGCAGTTCTTC	CASSVSTAAYNEQFF
TRBD2	-	TRBV12-3/TRBV12-4	TRBJ2-5	TGTGCCAGCAGTTTTTTGGAGCTAGCGGGAAAAGAGACCCAGTACTTC	CASSFLELAGKETQYF
-	few	TRBV13	TRBJ1-1	TGTGCCAGCAGTCACGACCCGACGAACACTGAAGCTTTCTTT	CASSHDPTNTEAFF
-	-	TRBV9	TRBJ1-6	TGTGCCAGCAGCGTAGGTGGAGAGAGTTCACCCCTCCACTTT	CASSVGGESSPLHF